This T cell receptor (beta chain) emerged from a study of neurological immune-mediated disorders (dated by TCRdb to between 2018 and 2021). About the investigation overall: Among the roughly 35 multiple sclerosis patients, approximately 30 had relapsing-remitting MS and 3 had secondary progressive MS. Peripheral blood TCR-beta repertoires from HTLV-I-associated myelopathy (HAM/TSP) patients, multiple sclerosis patients and healthy controls were compared by UMI-based sequencing. The roughly 110 TCR-beta libraries included longitudinal samples, technical triplicates and paired sorted CD4+ and CD8+ T-cell subsets alongside PBMC samples. Of the 68 subjects in the cohort, about 14 were HAM/TSP patients, about 34 were multiple sclerosis patients, and about 20 were healthy controls.

Unsorted PBMC libraries were generated from 2 million PBMCs stored in RNAlater at -80 °C until RNA extraction. The multiple sclerosis patients were enrolled in a US clinical protocol that used magnetic resonance imaging to evaluate disease progression. Peripheral blood underwent Ficoll-Hypaque density gradient centrifugation to isolate PBMCs, which were then cryopreserved in liquid nitrogen. V is clipped by 5 bases and J by 6 bases, and the sequence between their germline boundaries is 14 bases long. The CDR3 sequence holds 14 residues, the cysteine and phenylalanine included. Only CDR3 DNA remains: 42 bases, in frame from the first base. CDR1 and CDR2 are read off the germline V gene as SGHDT and YYEEEE. Study-level results and caveats: Across subjects, expanded clones never shared an identical CDR3 amino acid sequence, which suggests that the TCR-beta repertoires in every group were private. The MS cluster was not associated with any clinical or MRI features, and the authors stated that larger cohorts are needed. In a phylogenetic analysis, the repertoires of 18 out of 34 MS patients fell into a single cluster of related CDR3 sequences, pointing to a possible signature at the repertoire level. TCR clonal expansion was highest in HAM/TSP patients and lowest in MS patients, with MS patients falling below even healthy controls.

cDNA was synthesized by template-switch 5'RACE using a primer carrying a 10-nucleotide random unique molecular identifier by which each TCR transcript was tagged. Over 180 million TCR-beta sequences, covering 15-18 subjects, were produced in each sequencing run. The RNeasy kit was used for extraction of total RNA. Using the KAPA Real-time Library Amplification kit, TCR-beta VDJ regions were amplified with primers for the TCR constant region and the 5'RACE anchor. A first PCR added sample indexes and Illumina adaptors, after which a second PCR increased the library yield. After purification with Ampure beads, the TCR product of roughly 650 bp was size-selected on a 2% E-gel SizeSelection system. Before pooling, library quality was assessed on a Bioanalyzer, concentration was determined with Qubit, and library quantification was performed with the Kapa Library Quantification kit. Paired-end 2 x 150 bp sequencing of the libraries was performed on an Illumina HiSeq 2500. To increase sequence diversity, roughly 24-32% phiX was spiked into each library pool. As for the original processing: Quality-filtered reads were processed with the UMI-based MiGEC pipeline, and over 75% of raw TCR sequences were removed by the MiGEC pipeline during error correction. VDJ genes were aligned to IMGT germline references, and clonotypes were defined by unique CDR3 amino acid sequence plus V-J genes. VDJtools evaluated clonal expansion, Shannon diversity and CDR3 relatedness (CalcPairwiseDistances, ClusterSamples); CLCbio workbench built phylogenetic trees. Expanded clones were defined as having at least 8 unique UMIs, based on coefficient-of-variation modelling across technical triplicates. Using fastp trimming at Q25 and MiXCR clonotype assembly, TCRdb reanalyzed the public sequencing data and kept in-frame beta chains. Each entry merges the rows of one CDR3 protein and shows their most common DNA and genes. The V and J calls reflect TCRdb's pipeline rather than the authors' work. Recorded for this sample are about 46,000 distinct CDR3 sequences; under 2% of them occurred a single time. 2% to 2.5% of the sample belongs to the ten largest clones.

There are many counts of this clonotype. What antigen it recognizes has not been identified. One base away there is no much larger clone; base qualities are not given. The chain is encoded by TRBV5-6 joined to TRBJ1-4, with no D gene named confidently. Sequencing was done on a sample of PBMCs. This sequence originates from a woman aged 40 to 50 with multiple sclerosis. The DNA is as follows: TGTGCCAGCAGAAGCGGTTCCGAGGATGAAAAACTGTTTTTT. Its protein reads: CASRSGSEDEKLFF.